The 21 T cell receptor beta chains below come from one sample, sequenced in a study of shared clonotypes between healthy human individuals. Sequencing was performed with immunoSEQ multiplex PCR; in TCRdb, only in-frame clones are kept and a portion is missing. The sample lists hundreds of thousands of clones; 55% to 85% were seen once. The sequenced sample consisted of memory CD4+ T cells sorted from blood. As for subset: CD45RA-negative fraction. These receptors were taken from a woman in her twenties or thirties in good health.

This clone was observed many times. V and J are TRBV30 and TRBJ1-4; TRBD1 is a possible D gene (5 bases). V was shortened by 3 bases and J by 7 bases, with 15 bases between the two germline ends. The germline gives CDR1 GTSNPN, CDR2 SVGIG (reference sequence). The CDR3 is made up of 14 amino acids. CDR3 protein: CAWSFSTRGEKLFF. In nucleotides, the CDR3 is TGTGCCTGGAGCTTTTCCACGAGGGGTGAAAAACTGTTTTTT.

This clone was detected many times. The gene calls are TRBV2 and TRBJ2-7; 10 bases are shared with TRBD1. V shed 8 bases, J shed 0 bases, and the junction held 10 bases outside the gene matches. Germline lookup yields CDR1 SNHLY and CDR2 FYNNEI. CDR3 size: 16 residues. This CDR3 is CASSKPGQGPSYEQYF. The CDR3, as DNA: TGTGCCAGCTCTAAACCGGGACAGGGGCCCTCCTACGAGCAGTACTTC. The full variable domain, its missing parts supplied by reference TRBV2 and TRBJ2-7, is EPEVTQTPSHQVTQMGQEVILRCVPISNHLYFYWYRQILGQKVEFLVSFYNNEISEKSEIFDDQFSVERPDGSNFTLKIRSTKLEDSAMYFCASSKPGQGPSYEQYFGPGTRLTVT.

This clone was seen a few times. The rearrangement uses TRBV5-1 and TRBJ1-4; TRBD1 aligns across 7 bases. The CDR3 loop spans 15 amino acids. Unmatched junction bases numbered 7, after V lost 3 bases and J lost 5 bases. From germline, CDR1 is SGHRS and CDR2 YFSETQ. CDR3 sequence: CASSYSGTENEKLFF. DNA for the CDR3: TGCGCCAGCAGCTATTCGGGGACAGAGAATGAAAAACTGTTTTTT.

This clone was recorded only once. The DNA of the CDR3 is TGTGCCAGCAGCTCGACCGCCGGGATCCGTGGCTACACCTTC. This translates into CASSSTAGIRGYTF. The rearrangement links TRBV28 to TRBJ1-2, with D unresolved. CDR3 length: 14 amino acids. The V end was cut by 6 bases, the J end by 7 bases, with 18 bases between. Per germline, CDR1 MDHEN and CDR2 SYDVKM.

The chain uses TRBV5-1 and TRBJ1-1; possible D gene TRBD1, 5 bases. The ends were cut back, 3 bases at V and 4 bases at J, with 10 bases in the middle. Looked up from germline, CDR1 is SGHRS and CDR2 is YFSETQ. CDR3 length: 13 amino acids. In DNA form, the CDR3 reads TGCGCCAGCAGCTACGGGACGGGCACTGAAGCTTTCTTT. It specifies CASSYGTGTEAFF.

The chain combines TRBV11-2 with TRBJ2-5, with D perhaps matching TRBD1 (5 bases). Germline-derived CDR1 and CDR2 are SGHAT and FQNNGV. The CDR3 is 14 amino acids. Between the trimmed V and J ends, which lost 1 base and 2 bases, there was a span of 8 bases. Written as DNA, the CDR3 is TGTGCCAGCAGCTTAGGACAGATTCAAGAGACCCAGTACTTC. Its protein product is CASSLGQIQETQYF.

V gene TRBV28 combines with J gene TRBJ1-2; D remains ambiguous. Germline V gene sequence: CDR1 MDHEN, CDR2 SYDVKM. This CDR3 spans 13 amino acids. V was cut by 2 bases and J by 8 bases, with 12 bases left in between. The CDR3 sequence: CASSLSVRWGYTF. CDR3 DNA sequence: TGTGCCAGCAGTTTAAGCGTCCGGTGGGGCTACACCTTC.

This clone was detected only once. CDR3 residues: CASRPETGSRTQYF. The CDR3 coding sequence is TGTGCCAGTAGACCCGAGACAGGATCACGGACCCAGTACTTC. V gene TRBV19 combines with J gene TRBJ2-5; possibly TRBD1 for D (6 bases). Trimming shortened V by 6 bases and J by 7 bases, and 18 bases separated the two germline ends. There are 14 residues in the CDR3. Looked up from germline, CDR1 is LNHDA and CDR2 is SQIVND (reference sequence).

The V gene is TRBV7-2, the J gene TRBJ2-4, with TRBD1 matching 9 bases. The CDR3 length is 17 residues. Germline-derived CDR1 and CDR2 are SGHTA and FQGNSA. With 4 bases clipped from V and 1 base from J, the junction kept 8 bases outside the gene matches. The CDR3 DNA reads TGTGCCAGCAGCTACGAGACCGGGACAGGGGCCAAAAACATTCAGTACTTC. The encoded protein is CASSYETGTGAKNIQYF.

The CDR3 loop is CASSFAQSTEKLFF. As DNA, the CDR3 is TGCGCCAGCAGCTTTGCCCAGAGCACGGAAAAACTGTTTTTT. The chain combines TRBV5-1 with TRBJ1-4; D is uncertain. The V end was cut by 2 bases, the J end by 8 bases, with 13 bases between. Germline V gene lookup returns CDR1 SGHRS and CDR2 YFSETQ. The CDR3 is 14 amino acids.

This clone has a handful of counts. The J gene is TRBJ2-7, the V gene TRBV10-1; a weak D match, TRBD2 (5 bases). The CDR3 length is 15 residues. V lost 0 bases, J lost 3 bases, and 12 bases lay in between. Germline values: CDR1 WNHNN, CDR2 SYGVQD (reference sequence). This chain's CDR3 is CASSESLDGVYEQYF. CDR3 in DNA: TGCGCCAGCAGTGAGTCTTTGGACGGGGTCTACGAGCAGTACTTC.

J is TRBJ1-2 and V is TRBV5-6; D is possibly TRBD1 (5 bases). V lost 0 bases and J 1 base, leaving 13 bases between the germline ends. Germline CDR1 SGHDT, CDR2 YYEEEE. The CDR3 extends over 16 amino acids. For the CDR3, the DNA is TGTGCCAGCAGCTTGGCGGGGACGCAACTTAACTATGGCTACACCTTC. Translated, it gives CASSLAGTQLNYGYTF.

The CDR3 DNA is TGTGCCAGCTCGCAGACAGGGGAGCAGCCCCAGCATTTT. It codes for CASSQTGEQPQHF. The J gene is TRBJ1-5, the V gene TRBV18, with TRBD1 matching over 8 bases. This CDR3 spans 13 amino acids. With V trimmed by 6 bases and J by 7 bases, 5 bases remained unmatched. Per germline, CDR1 KGHSH and CDR2 LQKENI.

J is TRBJ2-6 and V is TRBV15, with D possibly TRBD2 on 5 matching bases. With 3 bases removed from V and 0 bases from J, the gap between germline ends came to 15 bases. Germline CDR1 is LNHNV and CDR2 is YYDKDF (reference sequence). This CDR3 is built from 18 residues. The CDR3 DNA sequence: TGTGCCACCAGCAGTCTTACGACGGACTCCTCTGGGGCCAACGTCCTGACTTTC. Translated: CATSSLTTDSSGANVLTF. Combining the CDR3 with reference TRBV15 and TRBJ2-6 gives the whole variable domain DAMVIQNPRYQVTQFGKPVTLSCSQTLNHNVMYWYQQKSSQAPKLLFHYYDKDFNNEADTPDNFQSRRPNTSFCFLDIRSPGLGDTAMYLCATSSLTTDSSGANVLTFGAGSRLTVL.

V usage is TRBV19 and J usage is TRBJ2-3; TRBD1 is a possible D gene (5 bases). This CDR3 comprises 16 residues. CDR1 and CDR2 from the germline V gene are LNHDA and SQIVND (reference sequence). V lost 4 bases to trimming and J lost 0 bases, with 14 bases between them. CDR3 in DNA: TGTGCCAGTAGTACCCCCAGGGCGGTGAGCACAGATACGCAGTATTTT. The encoded protein is CASSTPRAVSTDTQYF.

The chain links TRBV5-1 to TRBJ1-4; D remains ambiguous. V gave up 1 base and J gave up 5 bases, with 9 bases separating them. The CDR3 runs to 14 residues. Germline V gives CDR1 SGHRS, CDR2 YFSETQ. The CDR3 here is CASSLSRLNEKLFF. The CDR3 DNA is TGCGCCAGCAGCTTGTCCAGGCTGAATGAAAAACTGTTTTTT.

The chain employs TRBV5-4 and TRBJ2-2; D remains unclear. Germline loops: CDR1 SGHNT, CDR2 YYREEE (reference sequence). CDR3 size: 13 residues. V was pared by 3 bases and J by 5 bases, with 8 bases between. The CDR3 reads CASSWPRTGELFF. In nucleotides, the CDR3 is TGTGCCAGCAGCTGGCCGAGGACCGGGGAGCTGTTTTTT.

Here the CDR3 DNA reads TGTGCCAGCACCAACGGGGGTAGCGGACAAGAGACCCAGTACTTC. Translated: CASTNGGSGQETQYF. This rearrangement joins TRBV28 to TRBJ2-5; weak D call: TRBD2 (6 bases). The CDR3 has 15 amino acids. V was shortened by 7 bases and J by 2 bases, with 17 bases between the two germline ends. From germline, CDR1 is MDHEN and CDR2 SYDVKM.

J is TRBJ1-1 and V is TRBV7-9, with 7 bases aligning to TRBD1. The CDR3 extends over 15 amino acids. V shed 7 bases and J 0 bases; nucleotides not matched to a gene: 8. Germline V gene sequence: CDR1 SEHNR, CDR2 FQNEAQ (reference sequence). The CDR3 is CASNSRGQMNTEAFF. In DNA, the CDR3 is TGTGCCAGCAACTCCAGGGGACAGATGAACACTGAAGCTTTCTTT.

This clone was seen at least ten times. The J gene is TRBJ2-3, the V gene TRBV6-4; TRBD1 matches at 8 bases. The J segment lost 0 bases and the V segment lost 5 bases, leaving 7 bases of the junction unmatched. Germline loops: CDR1 MRHNA, CDR2 SNTAGT. CDR3 size: 16 residues. In nucleotides, the CDR3 is TGTGCCAGCAGTAGACAGGGGTTGTCGAGCACAGATACGCAGTATTTT. Translation: CASSRQGLSSTDTQYF.

The V call is TRBV5-1, the J call TRBJ1-5; D is possibly TRBD1 (6 bases). Per the germline V gene, CDR1 is SGHRS and CDR2 is YFSETQ. This CDR3 spans 14 amino acids. V was cut by 0 bases and J by 5 bases, with 9 bases left in between. The CDR3 DNA reads as TGCGCCAGCAGCTTGGGACAGGTAGATCAGCCCCAGCATTTT. Translation gives CASSLGQVDQPQHF.